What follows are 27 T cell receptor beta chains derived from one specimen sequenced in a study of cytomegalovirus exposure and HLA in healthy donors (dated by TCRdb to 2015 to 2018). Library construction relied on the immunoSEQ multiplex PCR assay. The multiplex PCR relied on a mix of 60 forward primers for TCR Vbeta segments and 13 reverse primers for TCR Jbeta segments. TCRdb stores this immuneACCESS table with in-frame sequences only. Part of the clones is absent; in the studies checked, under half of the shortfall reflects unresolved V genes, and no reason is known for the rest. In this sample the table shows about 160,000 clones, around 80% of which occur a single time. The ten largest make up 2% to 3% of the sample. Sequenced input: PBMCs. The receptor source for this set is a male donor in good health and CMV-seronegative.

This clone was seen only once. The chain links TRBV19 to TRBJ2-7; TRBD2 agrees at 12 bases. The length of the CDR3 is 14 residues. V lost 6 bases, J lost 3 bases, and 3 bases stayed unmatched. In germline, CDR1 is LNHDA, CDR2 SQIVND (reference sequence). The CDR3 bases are TGTGCCAGTAGGCGGACTAGCGGGAACTACGAGCAGTACTTC. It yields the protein CASRRTSGNYEQYF.

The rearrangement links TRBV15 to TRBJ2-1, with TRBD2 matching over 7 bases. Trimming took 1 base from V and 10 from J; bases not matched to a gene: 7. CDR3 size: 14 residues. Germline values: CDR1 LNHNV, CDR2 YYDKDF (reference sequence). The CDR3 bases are TGTGCCACCAGCAGAGTCTTAGCGGGTTGGGAGCAGTTCTTC. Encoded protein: CATSRVLAGWEQFF.

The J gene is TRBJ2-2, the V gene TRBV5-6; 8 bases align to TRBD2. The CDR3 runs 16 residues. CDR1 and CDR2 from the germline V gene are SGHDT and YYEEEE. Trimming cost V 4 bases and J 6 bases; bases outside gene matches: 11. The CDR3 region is CASSLVRTSSAGELFF. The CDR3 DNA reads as TGTGCCAGCAGCCTGGTGAGGACTAGCAGCGCCGGGGAGCTGTTTTTT.

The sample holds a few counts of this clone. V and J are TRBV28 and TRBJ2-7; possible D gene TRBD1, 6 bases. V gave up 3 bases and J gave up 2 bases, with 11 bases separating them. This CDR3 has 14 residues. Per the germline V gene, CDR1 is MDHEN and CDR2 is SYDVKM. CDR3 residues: CASSLRDKPYEQYF. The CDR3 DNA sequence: TGTGCCAGCAGTTTGAGGGACAAGCCCTACGAGCAGTACTTC.

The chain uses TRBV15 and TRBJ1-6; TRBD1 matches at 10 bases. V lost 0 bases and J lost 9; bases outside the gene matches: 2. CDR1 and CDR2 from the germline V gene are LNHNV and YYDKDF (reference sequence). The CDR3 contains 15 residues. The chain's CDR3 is CATSRDRDRGSPLHF. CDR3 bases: TGTGCCACCAGCAGAGACCGGGACAGGGGTTCACCCCTCCACTTT.

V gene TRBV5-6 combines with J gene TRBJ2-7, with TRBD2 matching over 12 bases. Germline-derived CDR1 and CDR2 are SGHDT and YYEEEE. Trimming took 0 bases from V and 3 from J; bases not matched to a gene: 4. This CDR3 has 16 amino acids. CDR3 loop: CASSLGLAGVFYEQYF. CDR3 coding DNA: TGTGCCAGCAGCTTGGGACTAGCGGGAGTTTTCTACGAGCAGTACTTC.

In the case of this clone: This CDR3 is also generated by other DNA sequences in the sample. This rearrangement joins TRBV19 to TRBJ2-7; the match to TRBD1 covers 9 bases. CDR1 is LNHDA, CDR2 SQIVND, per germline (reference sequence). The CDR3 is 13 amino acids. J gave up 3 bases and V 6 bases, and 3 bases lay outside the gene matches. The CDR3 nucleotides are TGTGCCAGTAGGGGACAGGGAGTCTACGAGCAGTACTTC. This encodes CASRGQGVYEQYF.

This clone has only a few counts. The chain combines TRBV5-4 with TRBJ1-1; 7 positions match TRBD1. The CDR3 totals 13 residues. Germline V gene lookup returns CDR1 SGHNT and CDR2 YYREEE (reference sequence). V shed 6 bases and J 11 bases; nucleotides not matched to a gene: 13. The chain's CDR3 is CASTEQGRDGAFF. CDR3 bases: TGTGCCAGCACCGAACAGGGGCGAGACGGGGCTTTCTTT.

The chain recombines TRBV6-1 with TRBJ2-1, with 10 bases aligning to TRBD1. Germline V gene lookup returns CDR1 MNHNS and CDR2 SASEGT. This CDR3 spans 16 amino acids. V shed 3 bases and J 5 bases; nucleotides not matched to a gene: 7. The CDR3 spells CASSDLGTGVHNEQFF. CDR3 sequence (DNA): TGTGCCAGCAGTGACTTAGGGACAGGGGTCCACAATGAGCAGTTCTTC.

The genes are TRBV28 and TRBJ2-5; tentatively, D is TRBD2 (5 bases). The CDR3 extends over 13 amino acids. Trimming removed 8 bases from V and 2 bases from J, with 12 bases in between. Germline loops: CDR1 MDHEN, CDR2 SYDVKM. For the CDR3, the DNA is TGTGCCAGCGGCCGGAGGTCACAAGAGACCCAGTACTTC. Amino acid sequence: CASGRRSQETQYF. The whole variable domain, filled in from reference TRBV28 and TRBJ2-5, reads DVKVTQSSRYLVKRTGEKVFLECVQDMDHENMFWYRQDPGLGLRLIYFSYDVKMKEKGDIPEGYSVSREKKERFSLILESASTNQTSMYLCASGRRSQETQYFGPGTRLLVL.

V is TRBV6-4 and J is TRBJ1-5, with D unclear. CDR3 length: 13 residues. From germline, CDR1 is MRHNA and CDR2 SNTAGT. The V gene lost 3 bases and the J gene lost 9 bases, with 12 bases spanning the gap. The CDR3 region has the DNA TGTGCCAGCAGTGAAGCTAGGCTAACGCCCCAGCATTTT. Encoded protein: CASSEARLTPQHF.

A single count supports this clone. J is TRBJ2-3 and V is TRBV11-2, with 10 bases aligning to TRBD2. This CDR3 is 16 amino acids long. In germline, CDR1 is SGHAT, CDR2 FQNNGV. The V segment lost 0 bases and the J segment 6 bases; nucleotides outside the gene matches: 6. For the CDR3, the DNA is TGTGCCAGCAGCTTAGACCCTAGCGGGAGCGGGGATACGCAGTATTTT. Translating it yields CASSLDPSGSGDTQYF.

In nucleotides, the CDR3 is TGCGCCAGCAGCGCGGCATACCAAGAGACCCAGTACTTC. The encoded protein is CASSAAYQETQYF. J is TRBJ2-5 and V is TRBV5-1; D gene ambiguous. Germline assignment: CDR1 SGHRS and CDR2 YFSETQ. The CDR3 loop spans 13 amino acids. The V gene lost 4 bases and the J gene lost 0 bases, with 7 bases spanning the gap.

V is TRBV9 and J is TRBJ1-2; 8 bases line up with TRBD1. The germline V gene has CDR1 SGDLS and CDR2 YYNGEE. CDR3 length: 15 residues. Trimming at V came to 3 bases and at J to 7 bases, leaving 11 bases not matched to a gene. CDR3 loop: CASSADLRGLGGYTF. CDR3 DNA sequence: TGTGCCAGCAGCGCGGACCTCAGGGGGCTAGGTGGCTACACCTTC. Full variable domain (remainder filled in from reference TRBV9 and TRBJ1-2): DSGVTQTPKHLITATGQRVTLRCSPRSGDLSVYWYQQSLDQGLQFLIQYYNGEERAKGNILERFSAQQFPDLHSELNLSSLELGDSALYFCASSADLRGLGGYTFGSGTRLTVV.

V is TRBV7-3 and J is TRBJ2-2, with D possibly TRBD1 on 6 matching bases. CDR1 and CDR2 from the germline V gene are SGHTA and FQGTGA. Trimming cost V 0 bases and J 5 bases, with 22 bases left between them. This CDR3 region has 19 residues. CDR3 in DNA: TGTGCCAGCAGCTTAACGCCCTCAGGGGCGCATTTTCAGACCGGGGAGCTGTTTTTT. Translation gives CASSLTPSGAHFQTGELFF.

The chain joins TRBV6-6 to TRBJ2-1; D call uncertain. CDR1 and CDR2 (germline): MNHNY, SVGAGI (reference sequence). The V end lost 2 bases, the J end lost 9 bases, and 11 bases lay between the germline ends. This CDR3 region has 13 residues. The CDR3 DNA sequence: TGTGCCAGCAGTTACCGTGAGAATCTTGAGCAGTTCTTC. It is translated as CASSYRENLEQFF.

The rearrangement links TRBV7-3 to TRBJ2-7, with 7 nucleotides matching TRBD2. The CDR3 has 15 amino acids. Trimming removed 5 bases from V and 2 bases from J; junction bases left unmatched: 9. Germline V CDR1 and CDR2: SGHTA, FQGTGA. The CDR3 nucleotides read TGTGCCAGCAGCCTAAGAGCTAGCGGTCCCTACGAGCAGTACTTC. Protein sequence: CASSLRASGPYEQYF.

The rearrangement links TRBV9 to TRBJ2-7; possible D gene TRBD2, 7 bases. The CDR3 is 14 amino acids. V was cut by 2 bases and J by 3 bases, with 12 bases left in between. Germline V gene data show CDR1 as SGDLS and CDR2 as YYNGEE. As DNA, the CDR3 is TGTGCCAGCAGCGTCGGGGGGCCAAGCTACGAGCAGTACTTC. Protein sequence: CASSVGGPSYEQYF.

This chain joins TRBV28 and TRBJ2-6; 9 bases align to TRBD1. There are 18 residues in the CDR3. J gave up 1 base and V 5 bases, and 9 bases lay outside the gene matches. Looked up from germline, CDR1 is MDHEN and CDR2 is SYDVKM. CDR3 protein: CASSGPGTGTSGANVLTF. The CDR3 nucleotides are TGTGCCAGCAGTGGTCCGGGGACAGGGACATCTGGGGCCAACGTCCTGACTTTC.

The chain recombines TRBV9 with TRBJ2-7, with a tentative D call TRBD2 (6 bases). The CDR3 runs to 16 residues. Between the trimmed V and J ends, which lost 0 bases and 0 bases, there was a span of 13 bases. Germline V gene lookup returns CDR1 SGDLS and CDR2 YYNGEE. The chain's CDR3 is CASSVVPSAYSYEQYF. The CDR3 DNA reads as TGTGCCAGCAGCGTAGTACCTAGCGCTTACTCCTACGAGCAGTACTTC.

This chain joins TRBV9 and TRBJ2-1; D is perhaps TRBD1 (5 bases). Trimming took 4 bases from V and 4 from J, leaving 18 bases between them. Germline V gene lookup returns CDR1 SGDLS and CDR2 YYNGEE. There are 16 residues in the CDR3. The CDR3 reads CASSPRDRRAYNEQFF. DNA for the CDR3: TGTGCCAGCAGCCCTCGTGACAGAAGGGCATACAATGAGCAGTTCTTC.

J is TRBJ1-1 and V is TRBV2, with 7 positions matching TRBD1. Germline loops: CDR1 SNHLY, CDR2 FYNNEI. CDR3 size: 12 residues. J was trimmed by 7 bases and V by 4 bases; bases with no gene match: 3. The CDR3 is CASSGDSHEAFF. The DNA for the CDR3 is TGTGCCAGCAGTGGGGACAGTCATGAAGCTTTCTTT.

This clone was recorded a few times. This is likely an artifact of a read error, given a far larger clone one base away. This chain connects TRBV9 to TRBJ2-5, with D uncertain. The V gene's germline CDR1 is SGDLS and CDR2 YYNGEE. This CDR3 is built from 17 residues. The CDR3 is CASSVVSPRIIQEAQYF. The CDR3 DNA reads TGTGCCAGCAGCGTAGTTAGTCCGCGGATAATTCAAGAGGCCCAGTACTTC.

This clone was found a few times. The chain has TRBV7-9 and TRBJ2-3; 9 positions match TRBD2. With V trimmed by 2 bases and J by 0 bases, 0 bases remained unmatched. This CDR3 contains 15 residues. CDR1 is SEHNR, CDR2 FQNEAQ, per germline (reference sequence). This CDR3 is CASSLTSGSTDTQYF. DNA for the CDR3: TGTGCCAGCAGCTTAACTAGCGGGAGCACAGATACGCAGTATTTT.

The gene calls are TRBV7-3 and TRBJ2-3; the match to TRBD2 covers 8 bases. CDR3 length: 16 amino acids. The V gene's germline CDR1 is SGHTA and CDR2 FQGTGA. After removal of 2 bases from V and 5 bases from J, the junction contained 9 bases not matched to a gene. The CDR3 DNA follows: TGTGCCAGCAGCTTAGGTGGGCGCGGGAGGAGAGATACGCAGTATTTT. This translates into CASSLGGRGRRDTQYF.

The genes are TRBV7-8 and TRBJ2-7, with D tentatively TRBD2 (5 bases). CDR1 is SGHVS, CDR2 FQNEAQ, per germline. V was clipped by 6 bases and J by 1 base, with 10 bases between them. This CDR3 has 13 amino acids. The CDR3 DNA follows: TGTGCCAGCAGGGACCCGGGATCCTACGAGCAGTACTTC. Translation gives CASRDPGSYEQYF.

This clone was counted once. CDR3 sequence: CATSQGNQETQYF. The CDR3 DNA sequence: TGTGCCACCTCACAGGGGAACCAAGAGACCCAGTACTTC. The gene calls are TRBV7-6 and TRBJ2-5, with 7 bases aligning to TRBD1. The germline V gene encodes CDR1 SGHVS and CDR2 FNYEAQ. The CDR3 covers 13 residues. J lost 0 bases, V lost 10 bases, and 5 bases had no gene match.